Described below is a single T cell receptor beta chain sequence and its context. Produced via immunoSEQ multiplex PCR; TCRdb's table is partial and in-frame only. The sample contains roughly 75,000 clones, around 74% of which appear only once. With 2 bases clipped from V and 6 bases from J, the junction kept 13 bases outside the gene matches. Germline values: CDR1 LNHNV, CDR2 YYDKDF (reference sequence). The CDR3 spans 17 residues. These data belong to a study of blood T cell repertoires in COVID-19. The source is a human donor with acute or convalescent COVID-19. The donor label of this sample is uncertain. The source material was peripheral blood. The chain joins TRBV15 to TRBJ2-3; 8 bases are shared with TRBD2. CDR3 nucleotide sequence: TGTGCCACCAGCAGACGCAGCATTGGACTAGCTGTCGATACGCAGTATTTT. Translation gives CATSRRSIGLAVDTQYF.